The T cell receptor (beta chain) under discussion was sequenced for a study of technical replicates of blood from a handful of donors. The protocol was immunoSEQ multiplex PCR, while the TCRdb copy is restricted to in-frame clones and leaves out a portion. The sample includes roughly 80,000 clones, under 96% of them seen just once. Sequencing was done on a sample of T cells isolated from PBMCs. The clonotype comes from a human donor in good health.

CDR3 sequence (DNA): TGTGCCAGCTCACCACCGGACAGACGCTACACCTTC. This sequence encodes CASSPPDRRYTF. The chain couples TRBV18 to TRBJ1-2; D might be TRBD1 (6 bases). V lost 0 bases and J 9 bases, leaving 8 bases between the germline ends. The CDR3 loop spans 12 amino acids. CDR1 and CDR2 (germline): KGHSH, LQKENI.